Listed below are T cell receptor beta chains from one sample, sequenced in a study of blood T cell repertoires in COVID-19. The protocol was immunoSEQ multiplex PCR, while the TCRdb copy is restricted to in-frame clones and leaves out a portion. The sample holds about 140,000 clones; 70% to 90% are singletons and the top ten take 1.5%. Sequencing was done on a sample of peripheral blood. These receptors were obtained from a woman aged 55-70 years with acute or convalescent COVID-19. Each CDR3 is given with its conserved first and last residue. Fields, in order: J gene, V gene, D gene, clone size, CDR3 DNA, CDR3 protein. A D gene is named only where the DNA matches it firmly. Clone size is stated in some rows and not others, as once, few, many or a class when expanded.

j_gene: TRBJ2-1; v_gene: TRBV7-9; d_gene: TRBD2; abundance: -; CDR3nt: TGTGCCAGCAGCTTTAGCGGGGGGGCCGATGAGCAGTTCTTC; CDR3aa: CASSFSGGADEQFF
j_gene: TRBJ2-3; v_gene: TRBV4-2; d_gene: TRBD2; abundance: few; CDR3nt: TGTGCCAGCAGCCAAGAGGCTAGCGGGGAAACAGATACGCAGTATTTT; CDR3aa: CASSQEASGETDTQYF
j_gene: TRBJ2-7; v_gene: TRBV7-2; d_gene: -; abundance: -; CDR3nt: TGTGCCAGCAGCATCAACTCCTACGAGCAGTACTTC; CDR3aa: CASSINSYEQYF
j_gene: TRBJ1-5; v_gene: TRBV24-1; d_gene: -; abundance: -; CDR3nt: TGTGCCACCAGTGACAGATATCAGCCCCAGCATTTT; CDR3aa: CATSDRYQPQHF
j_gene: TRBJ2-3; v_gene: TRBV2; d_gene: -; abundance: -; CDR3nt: TGTGCCAGCAGTGAACCAGCGGATACGCAGTATTTT; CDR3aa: CASSEPADTQYF
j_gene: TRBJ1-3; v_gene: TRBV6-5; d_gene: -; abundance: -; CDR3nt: TGTGCCAGCAGCCGGGATAACTCCCGCGGAACCATATATTTT; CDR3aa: CASSRDNSRGTIYF
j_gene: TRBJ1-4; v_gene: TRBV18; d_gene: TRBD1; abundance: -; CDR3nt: TGTGCCAGCTCACGGGGACAGGGCGGTGAAAAACTGTTTTTT; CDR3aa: CASSRGQGGEKLFF
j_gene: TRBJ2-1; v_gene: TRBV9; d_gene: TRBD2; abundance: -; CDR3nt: TGTGCCAGCAGCTCCCTTTGGACTAGCGGGGGCGTAAATGAGCAGTTCTTC; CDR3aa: CASSSLWTSGGVNEQFF
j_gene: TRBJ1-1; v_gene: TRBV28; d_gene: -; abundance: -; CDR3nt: TGTGCCAGCAGTTTGAGGCAGTTGAACACTGAAGCTTTCTTT; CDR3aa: CASSLRQLNTEAFF
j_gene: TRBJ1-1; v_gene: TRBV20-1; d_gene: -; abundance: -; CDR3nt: TGCAGTGCGCACCCGGGACAAAAAGCTTTCTTT; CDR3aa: CSAHPGQKAFF
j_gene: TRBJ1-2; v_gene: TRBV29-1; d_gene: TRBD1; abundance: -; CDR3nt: TGCAGCGGAAAGGGGACAGGGCCTAACTATGGCTACACCTTC; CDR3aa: CSGKGTGPNYGYTF
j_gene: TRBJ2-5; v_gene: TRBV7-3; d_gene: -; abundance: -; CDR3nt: TGTGCCAGCAGCTCAAAACAGGGAGCAGAGACCCAGTACTTC; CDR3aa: CASSSKQGAETQYF
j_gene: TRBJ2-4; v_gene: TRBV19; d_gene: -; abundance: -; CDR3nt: TGTGCCAGTACCACTGGGGGCCTAGAACTAGCCAAAAACATTCAGTACTTC; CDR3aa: CASTTGGLELAKNIQYF
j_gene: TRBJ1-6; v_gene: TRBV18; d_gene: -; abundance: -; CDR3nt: TGTGCCAGCTCACCACGTATCCAGGGGTATAATTCACCCCTCCACTTT; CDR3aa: CASSPRIQGYNSPLHF
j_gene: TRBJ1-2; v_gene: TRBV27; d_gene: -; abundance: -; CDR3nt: TGTGCCAGCAGTCAGGTCCCCAACTATGGCTACACCTTC; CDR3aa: CASSQVPNYGYTF
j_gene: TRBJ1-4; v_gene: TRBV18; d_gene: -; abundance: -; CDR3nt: TGTGCCAGCTCACCTCCGCCCGACAGCTATAATGAAAAACTGTTTTTT; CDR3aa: CASSPPPDSYNEKLFF
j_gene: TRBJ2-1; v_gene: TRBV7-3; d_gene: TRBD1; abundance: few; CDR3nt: TGTGCCAGCAGCTTGGACAGGTCCAATGAGCAGTTCTTC; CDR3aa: CASSLDRSNEQFF
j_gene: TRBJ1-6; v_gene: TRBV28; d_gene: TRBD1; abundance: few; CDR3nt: TGTGCCAGCAGTTTAGGACAGGTGGGGAATTCACCCCTCCACTTT; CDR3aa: CASSLGQVGNSPLHF
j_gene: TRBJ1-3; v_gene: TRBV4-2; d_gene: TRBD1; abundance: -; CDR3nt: TGTGCCAGCAGCCCGGAGGGGACAGCCTACTCTGGAAACACCATATATTTT; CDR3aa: CASSPEGTAYSGNTIYF
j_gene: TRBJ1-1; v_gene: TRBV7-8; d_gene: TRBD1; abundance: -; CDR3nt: TGTGCCAGCATCCCCGGGACAGGGGCAATATCGGGGAACACTGAAGCTTTCTTT; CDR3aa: CASIPGTGAISGNTEAFF
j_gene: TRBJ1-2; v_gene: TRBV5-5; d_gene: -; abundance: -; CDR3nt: TGTGCCAGCAGCCAAATGGGAGGTGACTATGGCTACACCTTC; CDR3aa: CASSQMGGDYGYTF
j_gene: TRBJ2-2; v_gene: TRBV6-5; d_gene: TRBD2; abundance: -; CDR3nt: TGTGCCAGCAGAAGAACGGGGGGTGACGGGGAGCTGTTTTTT; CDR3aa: CASRRTGGDGELFF
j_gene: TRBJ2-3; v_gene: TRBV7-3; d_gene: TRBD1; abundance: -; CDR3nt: TGTGCCAGCAGCTTATTCGACAGGGTTGCAGATACGCAGTATTTT; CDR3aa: CASSLFDRVADTQYF
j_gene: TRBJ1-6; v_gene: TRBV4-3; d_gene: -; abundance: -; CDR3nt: TGCGCCAGCAGCCAAGGGGGCCGGGTGGAAAATTCACCCCTCCACTTT; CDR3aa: CASSQGGRVENSPLHF
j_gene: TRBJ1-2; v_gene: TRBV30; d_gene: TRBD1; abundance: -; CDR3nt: TGTGCCTGGGCGGCTGACAGGGGAGGAGGCTACACCTTC; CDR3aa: CAWAADRGGGYTF
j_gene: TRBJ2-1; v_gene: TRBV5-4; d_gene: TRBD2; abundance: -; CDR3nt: TGTGCCAGCAGTTGGGGACGGGGGGACAATGAGCAGTTCTTC; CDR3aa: CASSWGRGDNEQFF
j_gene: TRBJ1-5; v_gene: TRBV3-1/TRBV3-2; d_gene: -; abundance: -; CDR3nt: TGTGCCAGCAGCCAAGAGGCCCGTCAGCCCCAGCATTTT; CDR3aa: CASSQEARQPQHF
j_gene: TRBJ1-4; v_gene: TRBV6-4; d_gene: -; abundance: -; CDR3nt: TGTGCCAGCAGGGATACAGACAGAAGTGAAAAACTGTTTTTT; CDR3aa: CASRDTDRSEKLFF
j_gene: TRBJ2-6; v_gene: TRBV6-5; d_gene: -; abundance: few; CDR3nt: TGTGCCAGCAGTATCAGGGAGGCTGGGGCCAACGTCCTGACTTTC; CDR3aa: CASSIREAGANVLTF
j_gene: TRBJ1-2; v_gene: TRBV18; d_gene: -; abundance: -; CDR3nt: TGTGCCAGCTCACCAGCAACAGCGGGGAACTATGGCTACACCTTC; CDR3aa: CASSPATAGNYGYTF
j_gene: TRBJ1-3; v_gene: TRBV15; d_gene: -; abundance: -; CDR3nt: TGTGCCACCAGCAGAGATCGGGGGGAAGGAAACACCATATATTTT; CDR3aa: CATSRDRGEGNTIYF
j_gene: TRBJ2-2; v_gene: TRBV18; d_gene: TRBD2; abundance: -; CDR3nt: TGTGCCAGCTCACCACCGCCGGGACTAGCGGGGACCGGGGAGCTGTTTTTT; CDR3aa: CASSPPPGLAGTGELFF
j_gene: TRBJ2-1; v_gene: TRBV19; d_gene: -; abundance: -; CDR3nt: TGTGCCAGTAGTGTAACAGGGAATGAGCAGTTCTTC; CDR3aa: CASSVTGNEQFF
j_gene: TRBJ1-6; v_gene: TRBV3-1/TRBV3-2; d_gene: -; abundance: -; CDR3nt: TGTGCCAGCAGCCCCACAATCTATAATTCACCCCTCCACTTT; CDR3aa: CASSPTIYNSPLHF
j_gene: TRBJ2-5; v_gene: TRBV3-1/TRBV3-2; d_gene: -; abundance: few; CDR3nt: TGTGCCAGCAGCCCCGTCGGGGGAACAGAGACCCAGTACTTC; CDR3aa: CASSPVGGTETQYF
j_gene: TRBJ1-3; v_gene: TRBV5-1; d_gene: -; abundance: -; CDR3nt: TGCGCCAGCAGCTTGGTTGGTGACGGGAGAAACACCATATATTTT; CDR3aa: CASSLVGDGRNTIYF
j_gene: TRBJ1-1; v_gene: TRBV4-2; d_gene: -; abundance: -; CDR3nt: TGTGCCAGCAGCCAAGCCCAGGGATCGGTCTTAAACACTGAAGCTTTCTTT; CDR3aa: CASSQAQGSVLNTEAFF
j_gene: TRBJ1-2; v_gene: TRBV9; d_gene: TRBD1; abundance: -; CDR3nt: TGTGCCAGCAGCGGGGACAGGAGTAACTATGGCTACACCTTC; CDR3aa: CASSGDRSNYGYTF
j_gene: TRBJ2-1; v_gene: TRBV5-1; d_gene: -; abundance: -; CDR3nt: TGCGCCAGCAGCCCAAGGACTGGACGCTCCTACAATGAGCAGTTCTTC; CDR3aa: CASSPRTGRSYNEQFF
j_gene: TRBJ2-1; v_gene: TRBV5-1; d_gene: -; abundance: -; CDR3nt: TGCGCCAGCAGCCAAGGGGTAGGCTCCTACAATGAGCAGTTCTTC; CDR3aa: CASSQGVGSYNEQFF
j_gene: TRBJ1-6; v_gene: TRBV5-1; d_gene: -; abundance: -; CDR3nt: TGCGCCAGCAGCTTGGGTTCAGGGCGGAATTCACCCCTCCACTTT; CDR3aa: CASSLGSGRNSPLHF
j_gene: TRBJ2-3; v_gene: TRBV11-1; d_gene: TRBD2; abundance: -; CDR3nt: TGTGCCAGCAGCTTAGTAGCGGGGTATGAAGATACGCAGTATTTT; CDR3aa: CASSLVAGYEDTQYF
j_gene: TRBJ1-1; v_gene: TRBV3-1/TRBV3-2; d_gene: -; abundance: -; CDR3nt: TGTGCCAGCAGCTCACTGGTAGGGGGGGGCTTCCCGAACACTGAAGCTTTCTTT; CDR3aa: CASSSLVGGGFPNTEAFF
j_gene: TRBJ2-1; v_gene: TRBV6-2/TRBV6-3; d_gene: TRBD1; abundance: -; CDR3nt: TGTGCCAGCAGTCACATACAGGGGCGCTCCTACAATGAGCAGTTCTTC; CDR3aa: CASSHIQGRSYNEQFF
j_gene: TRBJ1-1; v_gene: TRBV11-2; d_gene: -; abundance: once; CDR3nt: TGTGCCAGCAGCCGAACCCCAGGGACTGAAGCTTTCTTT; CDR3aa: CASSRTPGTEAFF
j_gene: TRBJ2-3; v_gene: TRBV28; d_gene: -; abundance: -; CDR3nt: TGTGCCAGCAGGGGGGGGCAGGTTCCAGATACGCAGTATTTT; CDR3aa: CASRGGQVPDTQYF
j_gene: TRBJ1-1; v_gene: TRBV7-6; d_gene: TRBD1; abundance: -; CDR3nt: TGTGCCAGCAGCGTCTGGACAGGGGCTGAAGCTTTCTTT; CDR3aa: CASSVWTGAEAFF
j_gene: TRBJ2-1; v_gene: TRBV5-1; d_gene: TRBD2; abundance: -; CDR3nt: TGCGCCAGCAGCTTACGGGGGGACTTCTACAATGAGCAGTTCTTC; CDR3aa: CASSLRGDFYNEQFF
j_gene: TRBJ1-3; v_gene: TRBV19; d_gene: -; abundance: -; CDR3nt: TGTGCCACCAAGACGGCAGGGATTACGAACACCATATATTTT; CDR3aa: CATKTAGITNTIYF
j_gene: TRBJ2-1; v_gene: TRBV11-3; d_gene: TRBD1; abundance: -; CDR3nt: TGTGCCAGCAGTACTAACAGGGGACCTAACAATGAGCAGTTCTTC; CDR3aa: CASSTNRGPNNEQFF
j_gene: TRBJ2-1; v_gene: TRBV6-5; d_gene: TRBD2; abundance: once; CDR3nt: TGTGCCAGCAGCTTAGCGGGGTCCCGTAATGAGCAGTTCTTC; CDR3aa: CASSLAGSRNEQFF
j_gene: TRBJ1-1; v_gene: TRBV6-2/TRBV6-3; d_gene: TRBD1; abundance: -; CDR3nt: TGTGCCAGCAGTTACGGGGGCTCCACCGGGACAGGGATGAACACTGAAGCTTTCTTT; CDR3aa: CASSYGGSTGTGMNTEAFF
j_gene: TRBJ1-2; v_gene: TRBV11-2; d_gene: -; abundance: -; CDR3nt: TGTGCCAGCAGAAAAATAGGACACCTAAATGGCTACACCTTC; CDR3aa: CASRKIGHLNGYTF
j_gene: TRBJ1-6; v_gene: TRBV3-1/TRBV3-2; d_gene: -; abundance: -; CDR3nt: TGTGCCAGCAGCCAAGAGAAACAGGGTACCCCTTTAGATAATTCACCCCTCCACTTT; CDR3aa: CASSQEKQGTPLDNSPLHF
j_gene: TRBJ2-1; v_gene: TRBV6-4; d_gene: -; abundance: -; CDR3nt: TGTGCCAGCAGCCGCGGTGGCGGGCCATCCTACAATGAGCAGTTCTTC; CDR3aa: CASSRGGGPSYNEQFF
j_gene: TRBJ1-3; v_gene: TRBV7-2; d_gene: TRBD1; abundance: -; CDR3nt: TGTGCCAGCAGCCCCCAGGGGGGCTCTGGAAACACCATATATTTT; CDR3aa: CASSPQGGSGNTIYF
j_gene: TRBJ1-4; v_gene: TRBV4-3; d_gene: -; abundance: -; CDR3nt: TGCGCCAGCAGCCAAGAAGGGGGAAATAATGAAAAACTGTTTTTT; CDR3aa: CASSQEGGNNEKLFF
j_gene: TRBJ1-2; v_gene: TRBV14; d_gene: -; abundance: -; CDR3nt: TGTGCCAGCAGCGCCAACCCAGGGTCGTATGGCTACACCTTC; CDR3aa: CASSANPGSYGYTF
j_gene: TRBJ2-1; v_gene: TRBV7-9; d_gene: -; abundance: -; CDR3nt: TGTGCCAGCAGCTGGTCGGGTGAGCAGTTCTTC; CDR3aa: CASSWSGEQFF